Listed below are T cell receptor beta chains from one sample, sequenced in a study of T cell changes during pregnancy in multiple sclerosis. Produced via immunoSEQ multiplex PCR; TCRdb's table is partial and in-frame only. The table shows about 74,000 clones, with roughly nine tenths occurring only once. The material was peripheral blood, obtained before pregnancy. The receptors stem from a female donor with multiple sclerosis, enrolled in a pregnancy study. Each CDR3 is given with its conserved first and last residue. Fields, in order: V gene, CDR3 length, CDR3 protein.

>TRBV14|13
CASSLQGPETQYF
>TRBV27|13
CASSLSDYYEQYF
>TRBV30|15
CAWSLTGALYSPLHF
>TRBV7-6|14
CASSPPDIVYGYTF
>TRBV7-9|14
CASSSAAHPYEQYF
>TRBV29-1|16
CSVQGLAGVGADTQYF
>TRBV19|16
CASSIGGTPSNQPQHF
>TRBV15|19
CATSRDLFSSASLESEQFF
>TRBV5-6|17
CASSAPLQGGWGTEAFF
>TRBV27|16
CASSFWQGAATGELFF
>TRBV27|14
CASSLRTGAYEQYF
>TRBV11-3|12
CASSWRANEQFF
>TRBV19|16
CASTASGSSANYGYTF
>TRBV11-2|19
CASSSPGESGLEFTGELFF
>TRBV7-9|12
CASSLSGEKLFF
>TRBV5-1|16
CASSQGTSGGQETQYF
>TRBV10-1|14
CARDTRGPGNTIYF
>TRBV7-9|16
CASFSWGGANTGELFF
>TRBV5-1|13
CASSLAGINEQFF
>TRBV7-2|14
CASRFQGASYEQYF
>TRBV7-9|12
CASSSWTGSTAF
>TRBV20-1|11
CSAAQGNEAFF
>TRBV6-1|15
CASSEMAATNEKLFF
>TRBV10-3|18
CAISDSYQGTPVNQPQHF
>TRBV7-9|15
CASSLTGTGNTEAFF
>TRBV29-1|15
CSVEGPTSGDNEQFF